Following are 22 T cell receptor beta chains from one sample sequenced in a study of beta chain features in type 1 diabetes. Study-wide points: Patients with Type 1 diabetes showed moderately but significantly shorter TCRB CDR3s in all four CD4+ subsets.

All of the isolated RNA was reverse transcribed, so expressed TCRB transcripts were sequenced. Measured with immunoSEQ multiplex PCR; TCRdb has only the in-frame clones, and not every one. The sample lists 160,000 or so clones; just over 8% were seen once. Antigens for these TCRs are unknown. The specimen sequenced was central memory CD4+ T cells from blood. These receptors were collected from a woman aged 18-35 years with type 1 diabetes.

This clone was counted a few times. The genes are TRBV2 and TRBJ1-1; no clear D. Germline CDR1 SNHLY, CDR2 FYNNEI. There are 11 residues in the CDR3. V shed 4 bases and J shed 7 bases, with 7 bases lying between them. The CDR3 spells CASSVAYEAFF. CDR3 bases: TGTGCCAGCAGTGTCGCCTATGAAGCTTTCTTT.

Only a few counts were recorded for this clone. The rearrangement links TRBV14 to TRBJ2-1, with D possibly TRBD1 on 6 matching bases. CDR3 length: 15 amino acids. Germline V gene data show CDR1 as SGHDN and CDR2 as FVKESK. The ends were cut back, 1 base at V and 6 bases at J, with 13 bases in the middle. The CDR3 DNA sequence: TGTGCCAGCAGCCAAGGGACAAGAGGGGGCAATGAGCAGTTCTTC. Its protein product is CASSQGTRGGNEQFF.

This chain joins TRBV6-1 and TRBJ2-3, with TRBD1 matching 7 bases. CDR3 size: 14 residues. From germline, CDR1 is MNHNS and CDR2 SASEGT. Trimming removed 5 bases from V and 3 bases from J; junction bases left unmatched: 5. CDR3 DNA: TGTGCCAGCAGTCCGGGACAGCCGACAGATACGCAGTATTTT. Its protein product is CASSPGQPTDTQYF.

This rearrangement joins TRBV12-5 to TRBJ2-3, with 10 bases lining up with TRBD2. The V and J ends lost 5 bases and 3 bases, in that order; junction bases with no gene match: 5. This CDR3 has 15 amino acids. The germline V gene has CDR1 LGHNT and CDR2 FRNRAP. CDR3 residues: CASGRSGGATDTQYF. The CDR3 nucleotides read TGTGCTAGTGGTAGAAGCGGGGGGGCGACAGATACGCAGTATTTT. Full variable domain (rest looked up from reference TRBV12-5 and TRBJ2-3): DARVTQTPRHKVTEMGQEVTMRCQPILGHNTVFWYRQTMMQGLELLAYFRNRAPLDDSGMPKDRFSAEMPDATLATLKIQPSEPRDSAVYFCASGRSGGATDTQYFGPGTRLTVL.

The chain joins TRBV18 to TRBJ2-1; 7 bases line up with TRBD1. Germline values: CDR1 KGHSH, CDR2 LQKENI. The CDR3 has 11 amino acids. V lost 7 bases and J lost 9; bases outside the gene matches: 3. DNA for the CDR3: TGTGCCAGCTTTACAGGGGTTGAGCAGTTCTTC. This encodes CASFTGVEQFF.

As concerns this clone: Mismatch with germline at one junction end may stem from a read error. The rearrangement uses TRBV14 and TRBJ2-4; D call uncertain. Germline V CDR1 and CDR2: SGHDN, FVKESK. The CDR3 has 11 residues. The CDR3 DNA follows: TGTGCCAGCAGCCAAGGAACTACGATCCACTTC. Translated: CASSQGTTIHF.

This clone was seen a few times. This chain uses TRBV15 with TRBJ1-5; TRBD1 matches 8 bases. The V segment lost 1 base and the J segment 0 bases; nucleotides outside the gene matches: 2. The germline CDR1 and CDR2 sequences are LNHNV and YYDKDF (reference sequence). This CDR3 is built from 16 residues. DNA for the CDR3: TGTGCCACCAGCAGAGGGACAGGGAGTAGCAATCAGCCCCAGCATTTT. Amino acid sequence: CATSRGTGSSNQPQHF.

At least ten counts were recorded for this clone. J is TRBJ2-1 and V is TRBV5-6; 7 bases map to TRBD2. CDR1 is SGHDT, CDR2 YYEEEE, per germline. The CDR3 is made up of 13 amino acids. After removal of 0 bases from V and 12 bases from J, the junction contained 6 bases not matched to a gene. Here the CDR3 reads CASSLGRGVSQFF. In nucleotides, the CDR3 is TGTGCCAGCAGCTTGGGTCGGGGGGTGTCGCAGTTCTTC.

J is TRBJ2-2 and V is TRBV15, with D perhaps TRBD2 (5 bases). From germline, CDR1 is LNHNV and CDR2 YYDKDF (reference sequence). This CDR3 has 17 amino acids. Trimming removed 1 base from V and 1 base from J, with 13 bases in between. The CDR3 here is CATSRGGSSLNTGELFF. The CDR3 coding sequence is TGTGCCACCAGCAGAGGAGGGAGTAGCCTGAACACCGGGGAGCTGTTTTTT.

This clone was observed a handful of times. The V call is TRBV18, the J call TRBJ2-1, with 10 bases matching TRBD2. The CDR3 has 18 residues. Germline V lookup: CDR1 KGHSH, CDR2 LQKENI. The J segment lost 6 bases and the V segment lost 1 base, leaving 12 bases of the junction unmatched. The CDR3 loop is CASSPLVLAGAQLNEQFF. CDR3 bases: TGTGCCAGCTCACCACTAGTGCTAGCGGGGGCCCAACTCAATGAGCAGTTCTTC.

This clone was counted between two and nine times. The V call is TRBV7-2, the J call TRBJ1-2; 7 bases fit TRBD1. CDR1 SGHTA and CDR2 FQGNSA come from the germline V gene. The V and J ends lost 5 bases and 4 bases, in that order; junction bases with no gene match: 7. The CDR3 extends over 14 amino acids. The CDR3 is CASSRRDRSYGYTF. For the CDR3, the DNA is TGTGCCAGCAGCCGAAGGGACAGATCCTATGGCTACACCTTC.

This chain joins TRBV5-1 and TRBJ2-7, with unresolved D. Germline V CDR1 and CDR2: SGHRS, YFSETQ. V lost 4 bases and J lost 6, with 11 bases in between. The CDR3 consists of 12 residues. The DNA of the CDR3 is TGCGCCAGCAGCGCGACTGCTCGCGAGCAGTACTTC. Its protein product is CASSATAREQYF.

This clone occurred a few times. The V and J genes are TRBV6-5 and TRBJ2-1, with 8 bases that match TRBD1. This CDR3 contains 15 residues. Germline loops: CDR1 MNHEY, CDR2 SVGAGI. V was pared by 5 bases and J by 2 bases, with 5 bases of the junction left unmatched. CDR3 DNA sequence: TGTGCCAGCAGTCGGACAGGGATCCCCTACAATGAGCAGTTCTTC. Amino acid sequence: CASSRTGIPYNEQFF.

The rearrangement links TRBV7-2 to TRBJ2-6; TRBD1 matches 10 bases. V dropped 5 bases and J dropped 4; count of bases not matched to a gene: 8. This CDR3 is built from 17 residues. In germline, CDR1 is SGHTA, CDR2 FQGNSA. The CDR3 bases are TGTGCCAGCAGCGAGACAGGGGGCGCCCCCGGGGCCAACGTCCTGACTTTC. It translates to CASSETGGAPGANVLTF.

This clone was observed a few times. The V gene is TRBV28, the J gene TRBJ1-2, with D uncertain. Trimming left V 4 bases short and J 1 base short, with 10 bases between. CDR1 is MDHEN and CDR2 is SYDVKM in the germline V gene. The CDR3 has 14 amino acids. CDR3 sequence (DNA): TGTGCCAGCAGTTCCCCGCCGGGTAACTATGGCTACACCTTC. Amino acid sequence: CASSSPPGNYGYTF.

This clone has a handful of counts. The CDR3 region is CASSFDNANEKLFF. CDR3 coding DNA: TGTGCCAGCAGCTTCGACAACGCTAATGAAAAACTGTTTTTT. The gene calls are TRBV7-2 and TRBJ1-4; unclear D gene. The CDR3 loop spans 14 amino acids. Germline CDR1 and CDR2: SGHTA and FQGNSA. V lost 3 bases and J 3 bases, leaving 8 bases between the germline ends.

V is TRBV28 and J is TRBJ2-4, with TRBD1 as a possible D gene (6 bases). This CDR3 is 15 amino acids long. CDR1 and CDR2 from the germline V gene are MDHEN and SYDVKM. V lost 6 bases to trimming and J lost 5 bases, with 17 bases between them. The CDR3: CASRSRGKGENIQYF. In DNA, the CDR3 is TGTGCCAGCAGATCCAGGGGAAAAGGTGAAAACATTCAGTACTTC.

This clone turned up a few times. CDR3 region: CAISVGQRNTNYGYTF. In DNA, the CDR3 is TGTGCCATCAGTGTGGGGCAGCGAAATACTAACTATGGCTACACCTTC. The chain recombines TRBV10-3 with TRBJ1-2; possible D gene TRBD1, 5 bases. Germline V lookup: CDR1 ENHRY, CDR2 SYGVKD. Trimming stripped 4 bases from V and 0 bases from J, with 15 bases between. This CDR3 region has 16 residues.

The chain has TRBV19 and TRBJ2-4, with D possibly TRBD2 on 5 matching bases. This CDR3 has 17 amino acids. V lost 6 bases to trimming and J lost 0 bases, with 18 bases between them. Germline V gives CDR1 LNHDA, CDR2 SQIVND (reference sequence). The CDR3 reads CASRPGLTGLAKNIQYF. The CDR3 nucleotides read TGTGCCAGTAGACCCGGACTCACTGGCCTAGCCAAAAACATTCAGTACTTC.

The table lists this clone with a few counts. This chain uses TRBV5-1 with TRBJ2-2; 7 bases match TRBD1. Germline values: CDR1 SGHRS, CDR2 YFSETQ. With 6 bases clipped from V and 3 bases from J, the junction kept 14 bases outside the gene matches. The CDR3 is made up of 17 amino acids. The CDR3 DNA reads as TGCGCCAGCACCCCTACCTGGACAGGATATGACACCGGGGAGCTGTTTTTT. Translating it yields CASTPTWTGYDTGELFF.

The chain recombines TRBV7-9 with TRBJ2-3, with no clear D. CDR1 SEHNR and CDR2 FQNEAQ come from the germline V gene (reference sequence). The CDR3 length is 13 residues. V was clipped by 5 bases and J by 6 bases, with 12 bases between them. CDR3 residues: CASSPLDGDTQYF. CDR3 bases: TGTGCCAGCAGCCCCCTAGATGGCGATACGCAGTATTTT.

Only a few counts were recorded for this clone. This chain joins TRBV2 and TRBJ2-1; 11 bases align to TRBD1. Trimming cost V 4 bases and J 15 bases; bases outside gene matches: 5. CDR1 is SNHLY, CDR2 FYNNEI, per germline. CDR3 length: 12 amino acids. CDR3 protein: CASSASGTGGFF. Here the CDR3 DNA reads TGTGCCAGCAGTGCTTCCGGGACAGGGGGGTTCTTC.